This TCR beta chain was sequenced in a study of T cell changes during pregnancy in multiple sclerosis. The data were produced by immunoSEQ multiplex PCR, yet TCRdb's version contains in-frame clones alone and is incomplete. This table has fewer than 70,000 clones, approximately 87% appearing once. This CDR3 comprises 14 residues. V was clipped by 11 bases and J by 3 bases, with 14 bases between them. CDR1 is MNHEY and CDR2 is SVGAGI in the germline V gene. The sequenced sample consisted of peripheral blood from another person, used as feeder cells. The rearrangement joins TRBV6-5 to TRBJ1-6, with D possibly being TRBD1 (6 bases). This TCR derives from a human donor whose cells served as feeder cells for cultures in a pregnancy study. The CDR3 nucleotides are TGTGCCTGGACCTACAGGGACTATAATTCACCCCTCCACTTT. As protein: CAWTYRDYNSPLHF.